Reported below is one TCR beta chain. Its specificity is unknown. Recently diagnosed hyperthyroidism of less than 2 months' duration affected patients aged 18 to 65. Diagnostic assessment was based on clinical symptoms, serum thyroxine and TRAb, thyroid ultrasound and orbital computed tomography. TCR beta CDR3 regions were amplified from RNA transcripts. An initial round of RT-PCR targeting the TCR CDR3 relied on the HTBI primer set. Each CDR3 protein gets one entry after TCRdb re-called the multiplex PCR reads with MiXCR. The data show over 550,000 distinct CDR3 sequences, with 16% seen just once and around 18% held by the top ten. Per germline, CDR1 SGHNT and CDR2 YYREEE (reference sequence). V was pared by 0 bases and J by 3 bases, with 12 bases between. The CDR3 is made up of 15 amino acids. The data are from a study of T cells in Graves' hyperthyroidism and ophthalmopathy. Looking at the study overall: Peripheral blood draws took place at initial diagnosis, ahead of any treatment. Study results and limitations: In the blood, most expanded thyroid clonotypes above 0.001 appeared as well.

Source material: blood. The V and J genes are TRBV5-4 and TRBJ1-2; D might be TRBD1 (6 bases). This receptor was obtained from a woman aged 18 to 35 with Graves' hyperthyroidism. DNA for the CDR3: TGTGCCAGCAGCTTGGTTGCAGGGGATTACTATGGCTACACCTTC. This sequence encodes CASSLVAGDYYGYTF.